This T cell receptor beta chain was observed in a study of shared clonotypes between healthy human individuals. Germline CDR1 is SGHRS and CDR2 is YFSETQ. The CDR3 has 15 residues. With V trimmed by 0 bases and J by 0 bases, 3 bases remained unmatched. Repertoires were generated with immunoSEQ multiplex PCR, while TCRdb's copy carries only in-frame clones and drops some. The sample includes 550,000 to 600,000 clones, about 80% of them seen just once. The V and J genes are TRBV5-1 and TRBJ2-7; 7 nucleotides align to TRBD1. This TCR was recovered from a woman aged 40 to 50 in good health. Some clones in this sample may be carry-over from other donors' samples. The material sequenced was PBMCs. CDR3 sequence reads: CASSLGGQASYEQYF. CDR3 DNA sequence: TGCGCCAGCAGCTTGGGTGGACAGGCCTCCTACGAGCAGTACTTC. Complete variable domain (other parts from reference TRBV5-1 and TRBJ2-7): KAGVTQTPRYLIKTRGQQVTLSCSPISGHRSVSWYQQTPGQGLQFLFEYFSETQRNKGNFPGRFSGRQFSNSRSEMNVSTLELGDSALYLCASSLGGQASYEQYFGPGTRLTVT.